This is a list of T cell receptor beta chains from one sample in a study of T cells in Graves' hyperthyroidism and ophthalmopathy. TCRdb re-derived calls from the multiplex PCR reads in MiXCR, one entry per CDR3 protein. The sample lists about 420,000 distinct CDR3 sequences; more than 15% were seen once. The sequencing input was blood. The receptors were gathered from a woman between 18 and 29 years old with Graves' hyperthyroidism. CDR3s include the opening cysteine and the closing phenylalanine or tryptophan. Fields, in order: J gene, D gene, V gene, clone size, CDR3 protein, CDR3 DNA. A D gene is named only where the DNA matches it firmly. Clone size is not always given. Where it is, it says once, few, many or a class for expanded clones.

>TRBJ1-1|.|TRBV5-5|.
CASSRENSMNTEAFF
TGTGCCAGCAGCCGGGAAAACTCCATGAACACTGAAGCTTTCTTT
>TRBJ2-1|TRBD1|TRBV5-4|.
CASSQNPGQGTDEQFF
TGTGCCAGCAGCCAGAACCCGGGACAGGGGACGGATGAGCAGTTCTTC
>TRBJ1-5|.|TRBV6-6|.
CASSYSIQSSQHF
TGTGCCAGCAGTTACTCGATTCAGTCGTCCCAGCATTTT
>TRBJ1-5|TRBD1|TRBV19|.
CASSITGGRNQPQHF
TGTGCCAGTAGTATTACAGGGGGAAGAAATCAGCCCCAGCATTTT
>TRBJ2-5|.|TRBV5-5|.
CASESWAQETQYF
TGTGCCAGCGAATCATGGGCCCAAGAGACCCAGTACTTC
>TRBJ2-7|.|TRBV20-1|many
CSARDNSYEQYF
TGCAGTGCTAGGGACAATTCCTACGAGCAGTACTTC
>TRBJ2-1|.|TRBV20-1|.
CSAREGSGAGNEQFF
TGCAGTGCTAGAGAGGGATCAGGGGCGGGGAATGAGCAGTTCTTC
>TRBJ1-1|.|TRBV4-1|many
CASSRMRTEPKAFF
TGCGCCAGCAGCCGGATGAGGACGGAGCCTAAAGCTTTCTTT
>TRBJ1-1|TRBD1|TRBV6-5|.
CASSYGTDQAFF
TGTGCCAGCAGTTACGGGACAGATCAAGCTTTCTTT
>TRBJ2-1|TRBD1|TRBV4-1|few
CASSHAGTGPTDEQFF
TGCGCCAGCAGCCATGCCGGGACAGGCCCCACCGATGAGCAGTTCTTC
>TRBJ1-1|.|TRBV27|many
CASSLTQGLVTNTEAFF
TGTGCCAGCAGTTTAACACAGGGTCTAGTTACGAACACTGAAGCTTTCTTT
>TRBJ2-7|.|TRBV20-1|many
CSARDPAGSYEQYF
TGCAGTGCTAGAGATCCGGCAGGATCCTACGAGCAGTACTTC
>TRBJ1-1|.|TRBV7-9|.
CASSFFAPNTEAFF
TGTGCCAGCAGCTTTTTTGCCCCCAACACTGAAGCTTTCTTT
>TRBJ1-3|.|TRBV28|few
CASSSGGHPVSGNTIYF
TGTGCCAGCAGTTCGGGGGGACATCCTGTCTCTGGAAACACCATATATTTT
>TRBJ2-7|.|TRBV11-2|many
CASSFPPNSAPYEQYF
TGTGCCAGCAGCTTCCCTCCAAACTCGGCCCCCTACGAGCAGTACTTC
>TRBJ2-7|.|TRBV28|many
CASSLWRDRPGLTREQYF
TGTGCCAGCAGTTTATGGCGGGACAGACCGGGACTGACCCGCGAGCAGTACTTC
>TRBJ2-7|.|TRBV6-2/TRBV6-3|.
CASSLRQNHGQYF
TGTGCCAGCAGTTTAAGGCAAAATCACGGGCAGTACTTC